A single sample is the source of the 2 T cell receptor beta chains below, sequenced in a study of blood T cells in healthy people across ages. It was with a sample-barcoded 5' primer and a J-beta primer mix that a second PCR of about 6 to 12 cycles was run. One entry per CDR3 protein results from TCRdb running MiXCR on the 5' RACE reads. The top ten clones hold roughly a quarter of a sample with 800,000 to 900,000 distinct CDR3 sequences, less than 80% of them seen once. Sequences were obtained from blood. Every receptor here comes from a man aged 25 to 40 in good health.

This clonotype appeared once. This chain connects TRBV4-3 to TRBJ2-7; TRBD1 matches at 7 bases. The V and J ends lost 3 bases and 6 bases, in that order; junction bases with no gene match: 14. Germline-derived CDR1 and CDR2 are LGHNA and YSLEER. The CDR3 covers 16 residues. CDR3: CASSQDLPGQTPEQYF. The CDR3 DNA is TGCGCCAGCAGCCAGGACCTACCGGGACAGACCCCCGAGCAGTACTTC.

This clonotype was seen once. The chain combines TRBV28 with TRBJ1-4; D is undetermined. Deletions cut 6 bases from V and 1 base from J, with 12 bases between. Germline V gene data show CDR1 as MDHEN and CDR2 as SYDVKM. This CDR3 spans 15 amino acids. The CDR3 DNA sequence: TGTGCCAGCAGCCCAAGTGGTCTAACTAATGAAAAACTGTTTTTT. It encodes CASSPSGLTNEKLFF. The full variable domain, rest sourced from reference TRBV28 and TRBJ1-4, is DVKVTQSSRYLVKRTGEKVFLECVQDMDHENMFWYRQDPGLGLRLIYFSYDVKMKEKGDIPEGYSVSREKKERFSLILESASTNQTSMYLCASSPSGLTNEKLFFGSGTQLSVL.